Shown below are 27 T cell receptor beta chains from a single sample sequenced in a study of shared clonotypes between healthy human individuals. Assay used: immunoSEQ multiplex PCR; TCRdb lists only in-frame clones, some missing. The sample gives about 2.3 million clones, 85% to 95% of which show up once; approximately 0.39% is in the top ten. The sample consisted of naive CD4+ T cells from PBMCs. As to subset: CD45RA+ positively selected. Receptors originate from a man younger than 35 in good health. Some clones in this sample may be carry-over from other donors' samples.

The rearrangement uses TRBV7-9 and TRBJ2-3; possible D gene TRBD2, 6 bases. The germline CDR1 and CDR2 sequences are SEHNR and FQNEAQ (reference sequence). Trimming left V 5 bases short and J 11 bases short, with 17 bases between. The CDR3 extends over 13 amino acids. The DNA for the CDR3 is TGTGCCAGCAGCCCACCAGGGACTGACCTGCAGTATTTT. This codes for CASSPPGTDLQYF.

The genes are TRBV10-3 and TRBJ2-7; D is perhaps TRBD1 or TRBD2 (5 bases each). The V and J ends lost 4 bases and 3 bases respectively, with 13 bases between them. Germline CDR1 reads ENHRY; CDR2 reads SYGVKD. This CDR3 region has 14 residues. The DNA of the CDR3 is TGTGCCATCAGTGGGTGGGGGACCCACTACGAGCAGTACTTC. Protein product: CAISGWGTHYEQYF.

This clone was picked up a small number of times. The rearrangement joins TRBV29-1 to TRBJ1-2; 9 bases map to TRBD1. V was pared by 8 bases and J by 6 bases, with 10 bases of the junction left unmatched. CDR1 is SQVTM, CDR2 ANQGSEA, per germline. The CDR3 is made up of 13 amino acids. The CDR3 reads CSIRTGAGDGYTF. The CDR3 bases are TGCAGCATCCGGACAGGGGCAGGGGATGGCTACACCTTC.

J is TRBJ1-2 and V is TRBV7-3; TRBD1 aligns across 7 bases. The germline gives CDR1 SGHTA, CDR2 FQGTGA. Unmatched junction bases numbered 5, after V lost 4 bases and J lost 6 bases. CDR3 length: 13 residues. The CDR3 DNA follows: TGTGCCAGCAGCTCCGACAGGGCGCATGGCTACACCTTC. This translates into CASSSDRAHGYTF.

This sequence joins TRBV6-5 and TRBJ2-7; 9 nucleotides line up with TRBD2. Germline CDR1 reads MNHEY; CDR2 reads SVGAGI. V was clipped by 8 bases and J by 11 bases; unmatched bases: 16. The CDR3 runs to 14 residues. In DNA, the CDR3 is TGTGCCAGCTCGAATCGCGGGAGGGCCGGGCGTGAGTACTTC. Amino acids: CASSNRGRAGREYF.

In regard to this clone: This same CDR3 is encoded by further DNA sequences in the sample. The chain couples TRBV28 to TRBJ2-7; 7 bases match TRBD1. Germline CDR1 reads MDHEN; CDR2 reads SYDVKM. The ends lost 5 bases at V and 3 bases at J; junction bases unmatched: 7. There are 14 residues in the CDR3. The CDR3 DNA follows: TGTGCCAGCAGTCTCCCGACAGGGCTCTACGAGCAGTACTTC. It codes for CASSLPTGLYEQYF.

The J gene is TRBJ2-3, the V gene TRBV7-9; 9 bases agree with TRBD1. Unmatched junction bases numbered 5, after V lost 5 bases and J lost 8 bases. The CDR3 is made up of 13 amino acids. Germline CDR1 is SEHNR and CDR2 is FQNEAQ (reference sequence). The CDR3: CASSATGQGTQYF. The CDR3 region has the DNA TGTGCCAGCAGCGCAACGGGACAGGGTACGCAGTATTTT.

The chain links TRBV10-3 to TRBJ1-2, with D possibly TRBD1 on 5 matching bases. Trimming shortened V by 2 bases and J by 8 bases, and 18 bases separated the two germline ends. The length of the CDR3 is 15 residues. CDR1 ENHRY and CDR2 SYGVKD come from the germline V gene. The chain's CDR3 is CAISEEAGNLSGYTF. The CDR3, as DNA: TGTGCCATCAGTGAGGAGGCAGGGAATCTTTCCGGCTACACCTTC.

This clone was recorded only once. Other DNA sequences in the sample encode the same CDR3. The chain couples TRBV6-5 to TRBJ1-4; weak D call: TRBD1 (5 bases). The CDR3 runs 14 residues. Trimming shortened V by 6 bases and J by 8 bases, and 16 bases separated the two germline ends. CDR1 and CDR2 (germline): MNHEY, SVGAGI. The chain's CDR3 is CASSPGTFNEKLFF. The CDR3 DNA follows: TGTGCCAGCAGCCCCGGGACCTTTAACGAAAAACTGTTTTTT.

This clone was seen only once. CDR3: CASSLTSGRALVTGELFF. The CDR3 region has the DNA TGCGCCAGCAGCCTAACTAGCGGGAGGGCCCTTGTCACCGGGGAGCTGTTTTTT. The chain combines TRBV5-1 with TRBJ2-2; 13 nucleotides agree with TRBD2. Germline loops: CDR1 SGHRS, CDR2 YFSETQ. The CDR3 has 18 residues. The V and J ends lost 4 bases and 4 bases, in that order; junction bases with no gene match: 10.

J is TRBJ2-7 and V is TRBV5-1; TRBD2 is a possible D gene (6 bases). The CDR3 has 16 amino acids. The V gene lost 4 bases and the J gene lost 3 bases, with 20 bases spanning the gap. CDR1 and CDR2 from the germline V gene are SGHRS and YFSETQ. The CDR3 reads CASSHPLSGTNYEQYF. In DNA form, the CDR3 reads TGCGCCAGCAGCCATCCACTTAGCGGCACGAACTACGAGCAGTACTTC. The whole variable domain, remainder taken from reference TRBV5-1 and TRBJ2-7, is KAGVTQTPRYLIKTRGQQVTLSCSPISGHRSVSWYQQTPGQGLQFLFEYFSETQRNKGNFPGRFSGRQFSNSRSEMNVSTLELGDSALYLCASSHPLSGTNYEQYFGPGTRLTVT.

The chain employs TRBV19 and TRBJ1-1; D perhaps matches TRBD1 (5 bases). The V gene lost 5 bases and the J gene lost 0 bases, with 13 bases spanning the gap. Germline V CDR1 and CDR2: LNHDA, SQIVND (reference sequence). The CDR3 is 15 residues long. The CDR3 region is CASSLVGALNTEAFF. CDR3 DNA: TGTGCCAGTAGTTTAGTAGGGGCCCTGAACACTGAAGCTTTCTTT.

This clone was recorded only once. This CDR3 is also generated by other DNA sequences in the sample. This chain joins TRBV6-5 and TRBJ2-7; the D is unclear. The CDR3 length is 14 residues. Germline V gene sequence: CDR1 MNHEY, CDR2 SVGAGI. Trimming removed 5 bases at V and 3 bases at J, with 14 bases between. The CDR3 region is CASSRFGVHYEQYF. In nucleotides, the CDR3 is TGTGCCAGCAGTCGGTTTGGGGTCCACTACGAGCAGTACTTC.

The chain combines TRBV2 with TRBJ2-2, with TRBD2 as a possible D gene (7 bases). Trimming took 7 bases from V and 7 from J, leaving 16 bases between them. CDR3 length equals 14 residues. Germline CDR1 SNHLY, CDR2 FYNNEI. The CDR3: CASKIRGAHGELFF. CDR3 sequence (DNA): TGTGCCAGCAAAATTCGGGGGGCCCACGGGGAGCTGTTTTTT.

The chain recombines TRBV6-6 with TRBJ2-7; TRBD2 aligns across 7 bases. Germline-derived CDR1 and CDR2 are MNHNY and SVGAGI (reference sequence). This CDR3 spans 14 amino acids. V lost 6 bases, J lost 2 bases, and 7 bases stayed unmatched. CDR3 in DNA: TGTGCCAGCAGATTCGCGGGGGAGGCCTACGAGCAGTACTTC. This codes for CASRFAGEAYEQYF.

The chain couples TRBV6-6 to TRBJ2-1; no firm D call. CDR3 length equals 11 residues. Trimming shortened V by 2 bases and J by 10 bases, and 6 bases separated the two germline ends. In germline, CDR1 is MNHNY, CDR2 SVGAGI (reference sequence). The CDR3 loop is CASSYGGEQFF. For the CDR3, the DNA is TGTGCCAGCAGTTACGGTGGAGAGCAGTTCTTC.

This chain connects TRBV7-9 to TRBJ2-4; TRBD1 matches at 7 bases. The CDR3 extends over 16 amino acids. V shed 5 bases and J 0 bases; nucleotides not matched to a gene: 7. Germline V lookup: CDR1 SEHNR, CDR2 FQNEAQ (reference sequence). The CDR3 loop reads CASSKGTALAKNIQYF. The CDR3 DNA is TGTGCCAGCAGCAAAGGGACAGCTCTAGCCAAAAACATTCAGTACTTC.

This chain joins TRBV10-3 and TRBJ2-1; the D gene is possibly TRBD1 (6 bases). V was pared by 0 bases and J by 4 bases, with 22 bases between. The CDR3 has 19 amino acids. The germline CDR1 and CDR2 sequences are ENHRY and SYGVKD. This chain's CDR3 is CAISESVIWGLRIYNEQFF. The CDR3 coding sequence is TGTGCCATCAGTGAGTCGGTGATTTGGGGGCTTAGGATTTACAATGAGCAGTTCTTC.

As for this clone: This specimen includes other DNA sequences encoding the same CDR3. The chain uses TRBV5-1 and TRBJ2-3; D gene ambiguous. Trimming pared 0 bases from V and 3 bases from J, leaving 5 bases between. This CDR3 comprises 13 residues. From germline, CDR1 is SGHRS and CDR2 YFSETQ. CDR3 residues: CASSLGGTDTQYF. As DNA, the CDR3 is TGCGCCAGCAGCTTGGGTGGTACAGATACGCAGTATTTT.

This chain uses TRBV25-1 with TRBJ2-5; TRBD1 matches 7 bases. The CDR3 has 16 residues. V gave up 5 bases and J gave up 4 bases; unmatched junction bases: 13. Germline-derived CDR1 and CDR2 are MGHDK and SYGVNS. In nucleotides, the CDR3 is TGTGCCAGCAGTCACCCTAAGGCGAGGGGGCCAGAGACCCAGTACTTC. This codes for CASSHPKARGPETQYF.

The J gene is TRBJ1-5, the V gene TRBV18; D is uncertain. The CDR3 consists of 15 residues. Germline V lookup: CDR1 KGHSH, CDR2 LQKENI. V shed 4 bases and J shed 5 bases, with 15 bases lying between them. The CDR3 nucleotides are TGTGCCAGCTCACAACAGCTAGAGGGAGATCAGCCCCAGCATTTT. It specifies CASSQQLEGDQPQHF.

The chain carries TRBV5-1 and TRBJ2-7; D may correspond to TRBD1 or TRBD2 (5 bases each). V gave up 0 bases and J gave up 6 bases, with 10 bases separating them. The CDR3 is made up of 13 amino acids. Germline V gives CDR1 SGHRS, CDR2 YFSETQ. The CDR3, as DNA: TGCGCCAGCAGCTTGGCCTGGGGGAGCGAGCAGTACTTC. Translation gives CASSLAWGSEQYF.

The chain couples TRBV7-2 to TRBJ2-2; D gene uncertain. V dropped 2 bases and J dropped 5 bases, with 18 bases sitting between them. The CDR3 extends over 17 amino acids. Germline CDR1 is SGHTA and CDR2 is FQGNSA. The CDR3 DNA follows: TGTGCCAGCAGCTTACACCCCCCGAGTTTCGGGACCGGGGAGCTGTTTTTT. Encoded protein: CASSLHPPSFGTGELFF.

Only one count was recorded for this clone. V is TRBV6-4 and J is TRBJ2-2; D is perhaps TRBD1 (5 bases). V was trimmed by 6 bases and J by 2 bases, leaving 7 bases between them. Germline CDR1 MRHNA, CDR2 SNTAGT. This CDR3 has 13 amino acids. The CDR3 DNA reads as TGTGCCAGCAGAACAGGAAACACCGGGGAGCTGTTTTTT. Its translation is CASRTGNTGELFF.

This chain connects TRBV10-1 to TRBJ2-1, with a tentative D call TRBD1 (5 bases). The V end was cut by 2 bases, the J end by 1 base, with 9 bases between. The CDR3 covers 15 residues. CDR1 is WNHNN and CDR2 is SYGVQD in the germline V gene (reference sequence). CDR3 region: CASSEQGRSYNEQFF. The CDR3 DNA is TGCGCCAGCAGTGAGCAGGGTAGGTCCTACAATGAGCAGTTCTTC.

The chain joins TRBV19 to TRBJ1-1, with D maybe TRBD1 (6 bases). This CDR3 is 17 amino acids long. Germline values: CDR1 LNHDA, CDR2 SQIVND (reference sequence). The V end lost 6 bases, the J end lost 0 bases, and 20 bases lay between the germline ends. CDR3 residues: CASSPTDSRLMNTEAFF. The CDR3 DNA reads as TGTGCCAGTAGCCCGACGGACAGCCGCCTTATGAACACTGAAGCTTTCTTT.

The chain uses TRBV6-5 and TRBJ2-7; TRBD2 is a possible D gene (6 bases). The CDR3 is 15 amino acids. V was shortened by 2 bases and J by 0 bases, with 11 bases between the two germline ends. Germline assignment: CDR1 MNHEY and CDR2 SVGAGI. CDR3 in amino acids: CASSYRTSSSYEQYF. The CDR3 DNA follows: TGTGCCAGCAGTTACCGCACTAGCTCCTCCTACGAGCAGTACTTC.